This TCR beta chain was captured by sequencing in a study of blood T cell repertoires in COVID-19. Study-level background: Samples taken during acute and convalescent COVID-19 were collected in the United States, Italy and Spain.

Individuals aged about 18 to 89 years were recruited from around 22 US areas. Donors in Cohort 3 counted as recovered after two negative PCRs, clearance, or symptom resolution. The CDR3 spans 16 residues. In the original analysis: Estimation of nucleated cell counts relied on the amplification of reference gene primers. Method: immunoSEQ multiplex PCR; TCRdb's copy keeps in-frame clones and lacks some. The V and J calls and clone size are taken from that table; D and trimming were inferred from the DNA. The sample lists about 270,000 clones, about 89% occurring once. This clone has only one observation.

The specimen sequenced was PBMCs or T cells enriched from blood (not recorded which). The clonotype originates from a woman between 18 and 29 years old who had recovered from COVID-19. The chain employs TRBV21-1 and TRBJ2-4; the table assigns TRBD1, which was not confirmed against the DNA. TRBV21-1 is tagged as a pseudogene. The CDR3 DNA reads TGTGCCAGCAGAAACAGGTCAAGGGAAGCCAAAAACATTCAGTACTTC. This sequence encodes CASRNRSREAKNIQYF.